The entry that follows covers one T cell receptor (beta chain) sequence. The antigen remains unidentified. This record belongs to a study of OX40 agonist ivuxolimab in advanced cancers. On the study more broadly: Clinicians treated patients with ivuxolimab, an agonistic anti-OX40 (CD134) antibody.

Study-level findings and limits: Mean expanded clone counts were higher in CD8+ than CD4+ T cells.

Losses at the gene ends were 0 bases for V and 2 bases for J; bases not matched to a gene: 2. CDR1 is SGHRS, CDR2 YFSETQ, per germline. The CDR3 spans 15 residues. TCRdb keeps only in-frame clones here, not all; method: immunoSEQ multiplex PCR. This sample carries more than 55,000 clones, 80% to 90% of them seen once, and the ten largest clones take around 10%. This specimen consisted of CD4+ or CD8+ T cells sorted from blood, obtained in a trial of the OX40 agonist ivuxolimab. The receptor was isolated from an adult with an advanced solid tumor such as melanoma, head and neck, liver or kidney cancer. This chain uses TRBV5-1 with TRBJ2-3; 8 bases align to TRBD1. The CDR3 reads CASSLGQGATDTQYF. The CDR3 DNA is TGCGCCAGCAGCTTGGGGCAGGGGGCCACAGATACGCAGTATTTT.